This T cell receptor beta chain was recovered during a study of T cell responses to AZD1222 COVID-19 vaccine. Points from the study as a whole: Repertoire sampling happened only post peak T cell response. Spike-specific TCR depth and breadth grew after two AZD1222 doses. Most donors were white British and more were female, and clonal diversity was possibly underestimated.

Germline V gives CDR1 LNHDA, CDR2 SQIVND (reference sequence). This CDR3 has 15 amino acids. V lost 4 bases to trimming and J lost 1 base; unmatched junction nucleotides: 6. As for this clone: What it binds is unknown.

Only in-frame clones appear in the TCRdb table, and some are missing; sequencing was by immunoSEQ multiplex PCR. This table has about 150,000 clones, approximately 90% appearing once. The chain couples TRBV19 to TRBJ1-1; 7 bases agree with TRBD1. The source was peripheral blood, collected on day 0 of AZD1222 vaccination. This receptor was identified in an adult in good health. Here the CDR3 DNA reads TGTGCCAGTAGTACCATGGGACAGAGGAACACTGAAGCTTTCTTT. Protein sequence: CASSTMGQRNTEAFF.